These T cell receptor beta chains were read from a single sample in a study of T cell responses to AZD1222 COVID-19 vaccine. The table came from immunoSEQ multiplex PCR; TCRdb's copy has only in-frame clones and leaves some out. The top ten clones hold 3% of a sample with around 130,000 clones, approximately 86% of them seen once. Material: peripheral blood, obtained 28 days after the second AZD1222 dose. The source of these receptors is an adult who received the AZD1222 COVID-19 vaccine. The CDR3 runs from the conserved cysteine through the conserved F or W. A D gene is named only where the DNA matches it firmly. A row's size may be missing; if present it is once, few, many or a size class.

d_call,j_call,clone_size,v_call,cdr3_aa,cdr3_nt
TRBD1,TRBJ1-5,-,TRBV6-2/TRBV6-3,CASSYSRGQGASNQPQHF,TGTGCCAGCAGTTACTCGAGAGGGCAGGGGGCGAGCAATCAGCCCCAGCATTTT
TRBD2,TRBJ2-5,-,TRBV19,CASRIAGRVGETQYF,TGTGCCAGTCGAATAGCGGGGAGGGTTGGAGAGACCCAGTACTTC
-,TRBJ1-1,-,TRBV28,CASSTHGGVNTEAFF,TGTGCCAGCAGTACACACGGGGGGGTGAACACTGAAGCTTTCTTT
-,TRBJ2-5,once,TRBV5-4,CASSSKAPGAQYF,TGTGCCAGCAGCTCTAAGGCACCGGGTGCCCAGTACTTC
-,TRBJ1-1,-,TRBV30,CALDRRAEAFF,TGTGCCTTGGACCGTCGGGCTGAAGCTTTCTTT
-,TRBJ1-5,-,TRBV19,CASSIGPGRSQPQHF,TGTGCCAGTAGTATAGGGCCAGGGCGGAGTCAGCCCCAGCATTTT
-,TRBJ2-5,-,TRBV28,CASSFDSPRKTQYF,TGTGCCAGCAGTTTTGACAGCCCTCGGAAGACCCAGTACTTC
TRBD2,TRBJ2-1,-,TRBV5-4,CASSLPRGVDEQFF,TGTGCCAGCAGCTTGCCGCGGGGGGTCGATGAGCAGTTCTTC
-,TRBJ1-6,-,TRBV30,CAWSVAGGSYNSPLHF,TGTGCCTGGAGTGTCGCCGGGGGCTCCTATAATTCACCCCTCCACTTT
TRBD1,TRBJ2-3,-,TRBV28,CASSFTRDRSTDTQYF,TGTGCCAGCAGTTTTACCCGGGACAGGAGCACAGATACGCAGTATTTT
TRBD1,TRBJ1-6,-,TRBV7-3,CASSSDRKGSPLHF,TGTGCCAGCAGCTCGGACAGGAAGGGGTCACCCCTCCACTTT
-,TRBJ2-3,-,TRBV3-1/TRBV3-2,CASSLRGSGVTTDTQYF,TGTGCCAGCAGTCTAAGGGGGAGCGGGGTTACCACAGATACGCAGTATTTT
-,TRBJ1-1,-,TRBV6-6,CASSPAGDLNTEAFF,TGTGCCAGCAGCCCCGCGGGGGATCTGAACACTGAAGCTTTCTTT
-,TRBJ2-3,-,TRBV6-5,CASGLSTDTQYF,TGTGCCAGCGGCTTAAGCACAGATACGCAGTATTTT
-,TRBJ2-5,-,TRBV28,CASSKQETQYF,TGTGCCAGCTCCAAACAAGAGACCCAGTACTTC
-,TRBJ1-1,-,TRBV7-9,CASQGLNTEAFF,TGTGCCAGCCAGGGATTGAACACTGAAGCTTTCTTT
TRBD1,TRBJ1-1,-,TRBV29-1,CSGRAGGTNTEAFF,TGCAGCGGAAGAGCAGGGGGGACGAACACTGAAGCTTTCTTT
TRBD1,TRBJ1-6,few,TRBV30,CAWGTGSSYNSPLHF,TGTGCCTGGGGGACAGGGAGCTCCTATAATTCACCCCTCCACTTT
-,TRBJ1-5,-,TRBV19,CASSTEGSSSNQPQHF,TGTGCCAGTAGTACGGAAGGGTCCAGTAGCAATCAGCCCCAGCATTTT
TRBD1,TRBJ2-4,-,TRBV6-6,CASSLGQGRAKNIQYF,TGTGCCAGCAGCCTAGGACAGGGTAGAGCCAAAAACATTCAGTACTTC
TRBD1,TRBJ2-2,many,TRBV28,CASSLPPSLQGATGELFF,TGTGCCAGCAGTTTACCTCCGAGCTTACAGGGGGCAACCGGGGAGCTGTTTTTT
-,TRBJ1-1,-,TRBV6-5,CASAGGHLNTEAFF,TGTGCCAGCGCGGGTGGACATTTGAACACTGAAGCTTTCTTT
TRBD2,TRBJ2-5,-,TRBV3-1/TRBV3-2,CASSQPSGGLGTQYF,TGTGCCAGCAGCCAACCTAGCGGGGGCCTGGGGACCCAGTACTTC
-,TRBJ1-5,-,TRBV5-6,CASSLGSGRYQPQHF,TGTGCCAGCAGCTTGGGGTCAGGGCGATATCAGCCCCAGCATTTT